The following is a T cell receptor beta chain sequence with its context. Original analysis: Scientists estimated how many nucleated cells there were by amplifying reference gene primers. Data came from immunoSEQ multiplex PCR; TCRdb stores just in-frame clones and leaves some out. The D gene and trimming were derived from the DNA, and the V and J assignments and clone size from that table. This table holds 270,000 or so clones, roughly nine tenths found once. This record comes from a study of blood T cell repertoires in COVID-19. Study-wide background: Acute and convalescent COVID-19 specimens originated in the United States, Italy and Spain. The cDNA or gDNA used as material had been derived from T cells, B-cell-depleted T cells, or PBMCs.

The CDR3 extends over 11 amino acids. V was pared by 11 bases and J by 7 bases, with 5 bases of the junction left unmatched. CDR1 and CDR2 from the germline V gene are MNHEY and SMNVEV (reference sequence). The chain is built from TRBV27 and TRBJ1-2; 9 nucleotides agree with TRBD1. Sequenced input: peripheral blood. This TCR came from a man aged 35-49 years with active or convalescent COVID-19. The CDR3 region has the DNA TGTGCCTCCAGACAGGGGGGTGGCTACACCTTC. This codes for CASRQGGGYTF.